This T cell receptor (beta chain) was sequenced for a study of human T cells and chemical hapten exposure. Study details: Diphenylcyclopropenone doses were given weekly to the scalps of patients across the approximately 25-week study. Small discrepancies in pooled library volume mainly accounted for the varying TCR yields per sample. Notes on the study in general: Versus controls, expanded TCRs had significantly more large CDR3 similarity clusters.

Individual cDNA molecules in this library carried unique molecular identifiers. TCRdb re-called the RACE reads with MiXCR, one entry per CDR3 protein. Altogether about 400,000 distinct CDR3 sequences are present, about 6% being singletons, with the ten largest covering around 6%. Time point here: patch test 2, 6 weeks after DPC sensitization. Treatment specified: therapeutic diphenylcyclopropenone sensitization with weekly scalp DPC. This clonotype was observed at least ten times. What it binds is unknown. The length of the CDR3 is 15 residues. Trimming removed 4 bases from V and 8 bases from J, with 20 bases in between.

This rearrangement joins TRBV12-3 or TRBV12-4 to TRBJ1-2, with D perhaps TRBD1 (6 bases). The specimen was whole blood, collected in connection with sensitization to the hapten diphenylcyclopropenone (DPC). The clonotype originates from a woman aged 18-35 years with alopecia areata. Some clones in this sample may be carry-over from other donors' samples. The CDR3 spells CASSYPGGGSSGYTF. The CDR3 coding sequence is TGTGCCAGCAGTTATCCCGGGGGCGGTTCTTCCGGCTACACCTTC.